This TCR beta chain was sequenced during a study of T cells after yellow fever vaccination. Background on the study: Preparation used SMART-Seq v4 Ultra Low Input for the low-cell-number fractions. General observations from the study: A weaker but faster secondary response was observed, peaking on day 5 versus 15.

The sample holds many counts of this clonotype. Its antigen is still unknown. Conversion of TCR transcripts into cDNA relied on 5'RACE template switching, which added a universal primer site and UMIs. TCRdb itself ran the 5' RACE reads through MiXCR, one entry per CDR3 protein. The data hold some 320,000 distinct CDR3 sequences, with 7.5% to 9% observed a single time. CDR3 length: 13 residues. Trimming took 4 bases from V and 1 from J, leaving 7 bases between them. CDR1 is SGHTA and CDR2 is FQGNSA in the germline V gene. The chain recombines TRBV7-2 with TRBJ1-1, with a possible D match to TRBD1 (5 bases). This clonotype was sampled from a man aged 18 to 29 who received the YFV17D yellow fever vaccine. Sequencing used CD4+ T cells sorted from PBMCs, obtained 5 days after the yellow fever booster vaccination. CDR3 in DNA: TGTGCCAGCAGCTGGGGACGGAACACTGAAGCTTTCTTT. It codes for CASSWGRNTEAFF.